Presented here are 22 T cell receptor beta chains from one specimen sequenced in a study of T cell repertoires in aging, cancer and after chemotherapy. Multiplex touch-down PCR with TRB-A/B primers amplified rearranged V-D-J TRB sequences. TCRdb independently ran MiXCR on the multiplex PCR reads; one entry per CDR3 protein. The sample includes approximately 3,200 distinct CDR3 sequences, more than 20% of them seen just once. The template was genomic DNA from peripheral blood, not RNA. The specimen sequenced was blood. The source of these receptors is a human donor with a blood cancer.

This clonotype is medium-sized (0.01 to 0.1%). This chain joins TRBV5-4 and TRBJ2-2; perhaps TRBD1 as D (6 bases). The CDR3 length is 15 residues. V lost 2 bases and J 1 base, leaving 9 bases between the germline ends. Germline assignment: CDR1 SGHNT and CDR2 YYREEE (reference sequence). The CDR3 bases are TGTGCCAGCAGCTTTATGGACAGGAACACCGGGGAGCTGTTTTTT. This translates into CASSFMDRNTGELFF.

This clonotype is judged medium-sized. This chain links TRBV6-5 with TRBJ2-2; D perhaps matches TRBD1 (5 bases). V was cut by 1 base and J by 2 bases, with 5 bases left in between. Germline lookup yields CDR1 MNHEY and CDR2 SVGAGI. This CDR3 comprises 14 residues. As DNA, the CDR3 is TGTGCCAGCAGTTACTGGGGCAACACCGGGGAGCTGTTTTTT. Protein: CASSYWGNTGELFF.

The chain uses TRBV7-2 and TRBJ1-2, with D perhaps matching TRBD1 (6 bases). Germline V gives CDR1 SGHTA, CDR2 FQGNSA. This CDR3 is built from 16 residues. Trimming removed 4 bases at V and 7 bases at J, with 22 bases between. CDR3 bases: TGTGCCAGCAGCTCCGCTTCGGCAGGGGCTGGGGCTGGCTACACCTTC. Protein sequence: CASSSASAGAGAGYTF.

The genes are TRBV20-1 and TRBJ2-4, with D tentatively TRBD1 or TRBD2 (5 bases each). The CDR3 has 16 amino acids. Between the trimmed V and J ends, which lost 6 bases and 0 bases, there was a span of 18 bases. Germline-derived CDR1 and CDR2 are DFQATT and SNEGSKA (reference sequence). This chain's CDR3 is CSALGGRGVAKNIQYF. In DNA, the CDR3 is TGCAGTGCCCTTGGGGGTAGAGGGGTAGCCAAAAACATTCAGTACTTC.

This clonotype was detected only a few times. J is TRBJ1-6 and V is TRBV12-3 or TRBV12-4; weak D call: TRBD1 (5 bases). Trimming cost V 4 bases and J 9 bases, with 10 bases left between them. The CDR3 runs 13 residues. The CDR3 DNA follows: TGTGCCAGCAGTTACCAGGGAGGTTCACCCCTCCACTTT. This encodes CASSYQGGSPLHF.

This clonotype was counted only a few times. The chain employs TRBV11-3 and TRBJ2-7; 9 positions match TRBD2. The junction had 0 bases not matched to a gene; V was cut back by 2 bases and J by 1 base. Looked up from germline, CDR1 is SGHNT and CDR2 is YENEEA. This CDR3 comprises 14 residues. In nucleotides, the CDR3 is TGTGCCAGCAGCTTAAGCGGGAGGTCCTACGAGCAGTACTTC. It is translated as CASSLSGRSYEQYF.

A word on this clonotype: One end of the junction fails to match germline, which may point to a read error. The V and J genes are TRBV6-5 and TRBJ1-6; 10 bases agree with TRBD1. Germline V lookup: CDR1 MNHEY, CDR2 SVGAGI. This CDR3 has 18 residues. DNA for the CDR3: TGTGCCAGCAGTTACCCGGGACAGGGGAGAGGCTATAATTCACCCCCCCACTTT. Translating gives CASSYPGQGRGYNSPPHF.

In its sample, this clonotype is medium-sized. The V and J genes are TRBV6-4 and TRBJ2-3, with TRBD2 identical over 9 bases. The CDR3 loop spans 15 amino acids. J gave up 4 bases and V 0 bases, and 2 bases lay outside the gene matches. In germline, CDR1 is MRHNA, CDR2 SNTAGT. The CDR3 nucleotides read TGTGCCAGCAGTGACTCTAGCGGGAGTTCAGATACGCAGTATTTT. Translating gives CASSDSSGSSDTQYF.

This clonotype is labeled medium-sized. The chain has TRBV18 and TRBJ2-7; 12 positions agree with TRBD1. V lost 2 bases to trimming and J lost 6 bases; unmatched junction nucleotides: 2. Germline CDR1 reads KGHSH; CDR2 reads LQKENI. The CDR3 sequence is 14 residues long. CDR3 sequence: CASSPGTGGIEQYF. Written as DNA, the CDR3 is TGTGCCAGCTCACCAGGGACAGGGGGCATCGAGCAGTACTTC.

Details on this clonotype: This may be a read error, as it is one base from a much larger clone. The genes are TRBV5-6 and TRBJ2-1; TRBD2 matches 15 bases. The V gene's germline CDR1 is SGHDT and CDR2 YYEEEE. The CDR3 spans 18 residues. CDR3 sequence reads: CAGSLGGTSGRLYNEQFF. In DNA form, the CDR3 reads TGTGCCGGCAGCTTGGGGGGGACTAGCGGGAGGCTTTACAATGAGCAGTTCTTC.

This clonotype counts as medium-sized. This chain joins TRBV30 and TRBJ1-3; 9 positions match TRBD1. The CDR3 spans 12 residues. Germline loops: CDR1 GTSNPN, CDR2 SVGIG (reference sequence). V shed 5 bases and J 8 bases; nucleotides not matched to a gene: 4. The CDR3 reads CAWGRQGDTIYF. CDR3 coding DNA: TGTGCCTGGGGTAGACAGGGGGACACCATATATTTT.

This chain connects TRBV28 to TRBJ2-1; possible D gene TRBD2, 7 bases. Germline V CDR1 and CDR2: MDHEN, SYDVKM. Trimming pared 7 bases from V and 2 bases from J, leaving 18 bases between. CDR3 length equals 16 residues. The CDR3 nucleotides read TGTGCCAGCACCAGGATCGGGGGGCTAACCTACAATGAGCAGTTCTTC. Protein product: CASTRIGGLTYNEQFF.

V gene TRBV9 combines with J gene TRBJ2-2; unclear D gene. CDR3 length equals 16 residues. The germline V gene encodes CDR1 SGDLS and CDR2 YYNGEE. Deletions cut 1 base from V and 1 base from J, with 11 bases between. The CDR3 spells CASSVIGQRNTGELFF. The CDR3 nucleotides are TGTGCCAGCAGCGTAATCGGTCAGAGGAACACCGGGGAGCTGTTTTTT.

By frequency in the sample, this clonotype is medium-sized (0.01 to 0.1%). The chain links TRBV30 to TRBJ1-5; TRBD1 aligns across 7 bases. In germline, CDR1 is GTSNPN, CDR2 SVGIG (reference sequence). V lost 5 bases and J lost 4; bases outside the gene matches: 5. This CDR3 is built from 13 residues. The CDR3, as DNA: TGTGCCTGGGCTGGACAGGCTAATCAGCCCCAGCATTTT. Translation: CAWAGQANQPQHF.

This clonotype is categorized as medium-sized. This chain uses TRBV6-5 with TRBJ2-2, with 7 bases identical to TRBD1. The CDR3 runs 16 residues. V lost 5 bases and J lost 1; bases outside the gene matches: 7. Germline V lookup: CDR1 MNHEY, CDR2 SVGAGI. CDR3 protein: CASSPWDSWNTGELFF. The CDR3 DNA reads TGTGCCAGCAGTCCATGGGACAGTTGGAACACCGGGGAGCTGTTTTTT.

The chain is built from TRBV4-2 and TRBJ2-5; maybe TRBD2 (6 bases). This CDR3 has 15 amino acids. V dropped 4 bases and J dropped 2 bases, with 14 bases sitting between them. From germline, CDR1 is LGHNA and CDR2 YNFKEQ. The CDR3 coding sequence is TGTGCCAGCAGCCCAAATCGGGGGTCGCAAGAGACCCAGTACTTC. It is translated as CASSPNRGSQETQYF.

By share, this clonotype counts as medium-sized. The chain uses TRBV6-5 and TRBJ2-3, with 9 bases lining up with TRBD1. Germline CDR1 reads MNHEY; CDR2 reads SVGAGI. V lost 0 bases to trimming and J lost 6 bases; unmatched junction nucleotides: 7. The CDR3 is 16 residues long. The DNA of the CDR3 is TGTGCCAGCAGTTACTCTGGGACAGGGCCGGGGGATACGCAGTATTTT. It yields the protein CASSYSGTGPGDTQYF.

There are a few counts of this clonotype. The chain uses TRBV4-1 and TRBJ1-1; D gene ambiguous. CDR1 and CDR2 (germline): MGHRA, YSYEKL. Trimming removed 8 bases at V and 4 bases at J, with 17 bases between. This CDR3 has 14 residues. The CDR3 sequence: CASVQLVGLTEAFF. In nucleotides, the CDR3 is TGCGCCAGCGTACAGCTCGTGGGCCTCACTGAAGCTTTCTTT.

The V gene is TRBV20-1, the J gene TRBJ1-5, with 7 bases aligning to TRBD1. Germline lookup yields CDR1 DFQATT and CDR2 SNEGSKA (reference sequence). The CDR3 totals 14 residues. J gave up 6 bases and V 3 bases, and 8 bases lay outside the gene matches. CDR3 in amino acids: CSASLGTVGQPQHF. The DNA of the CDR3 is TGCAGTGCTAGTCTTGGGACAGTGGGTCAGCCCCAGCATTTT.

Within the sample, this clonotype is medium-sized (0.01 to 0.1%). The J gene is TRBJ1-6, the V gene TRBV5-1; no clear D. The CDR3 covers 16 residues. The ends were cut back, 4 bases at V and 7 bases at J, with 18 bases in the middle. Per germline, CDR1 SGHRS and CDR2 YFSETQ. DNA of the CDR3: TGCGCCAGCAGCCCAGGCCTTAGGGAGGGAAATTCACCCCTCCACTTT. This codes for CASSPGLREGNSPLHF. Together with reference TRBV5-1 and TRBJ1-6, the CDR3 gives the full variable domain: KAGVTQTPRYLIKTRGQQVTLSCSPISGHRSVSWYQQTPGQGLQFLFEYFSETQRNKGNFPGRFSGRQFSNSRSEMNVSTLELGDSALYLCASSPGLREGNSPLHFGNGTRLTVT.

Notes on this clonotype: A much larger clone is a single base away; this may be a read error. J is TRBJ1-1 and V is TRBV11-1; D call uncertain. Trimming removed 1 base from V and 5 bases from J, with 14 bases in between. The CDR3 contains 15 residues. Per the germline V gene, CDR1 is SGHAT and CDR2 is FQDESV (reference sequence). This CDR3 is CASSLEMSISTEAFF. Here the CDR3 DNA reads TGTGCCAGCAGCTTAGAAATGTCAATAAGTACTGAAGCTTTCTTT.

Judged by abundance, this clonotype is medium-sized. This CDR3 is CASSLDREKGYTF. Written as DNA, the CDR3 is TGTGCCAGCTCACTGGACAGGGAGAAGGGCTACACCTTC. The V call is TRBV18, the J call TRBJ1-2; 8 nucleotides agree with TRBD1. CDR3 size: 13 residues. CDR1 and CDR2 (germline): KGHSH, LQKENI. J lost 8 bases, V lost 4 bases, and 6 bases had no gene match.